The clone carrying this T cell receptor (beta chain) was picked up many times. Antigen unknown. The record originates from a study of human T cells and chemical hapten exposure. Whole-study results and caveats: PT1 expanded TCR counts correlated positively with patch test score.

Germline CDR1 and CDR2: GTSNPN and SVGIG (reference sequence). This CDR3 is built from 15 residues. V was shortened by 0 bases and J by 5 bases, with 16 bases between the two germline ends. Time point in this sample: patch test 2, 6 weeks after DPC sensitization. As to treatment: therapeutic diphenylcyclopropenone sensitization with weekly scalp DPC. In the original workflow: TCRs per sample had a median of roughly 96,000 and ranged from 23,224 to 690,600. TCRdb used MiXCR to reprocess the RACE reads, holding one entry per CDR3 protein. Here the V and J calls rest on TCRdb's processing, not on the authors' analysis. The sample gives fewer than 85,000 distinct CDR3 sequences, about 10% of which show up once; 2% to 2.5% is in the top ten.

The receptor was derived from a woman aged 30 to 39 with alopecia areata. Some clones in this sample may be carry-over from other donors' samples. The chain links TRBV30 to TRBJ1-2; D is unresolved. The sample was whole blood, taken in connection with sensitization to the hapten diphenylcyclopropenone (DPC). The CDR3 region has the DNA TGTGCCTGGAGTGTACGAGCGCGCCGGTCTTATGGCTACACCTTC. This translates into CAWSVRARRSYGYTF.